The 26 T cell receptor beta chains below all came from one sample that was sequenced in a study of regulatory T cells in long-lasting Graves disease. As to time point: newly diagnosed GD, antithyroid drugs for less than 3 months. Extracted PBMC RNA gave rise to the TCR library. For TCR beta, libraries came from iRepertoire HTBI primers and Arm-PCR of CDR3 regions. TCRdb reprocessed the multiplex PCR reads via MiXCR and lists one record per CDR3 protein. The sample has roughly 510,000 distinct CDR3 sequences; about 16% are singletons. These same data were also listed under a study on T cells in Graves' hyperthyroidism and ophthalmopathy.

The sequencing used peripheral blood mononuclear cells (PBMCs), collected at new diagnosis, from a patient treated with antithyroid drugs. Receptors originate from a young man with Graves disease.

This clonotype has a count of ten or more. J is TRBJ2-7 and V is TRBV27; maybe TRBD2 (6 bases). The germline V and J ends were trimmed by 3 bases and 0 bases, with 15 bases remaining between them. There are 16 residues in the CDR3. CDR1 and CDR2 (germline): MNHEY, SMNVEV (reference sequence). The DNA of the CDR3 is TGTGCCAGCAGTTTTAGGGGAGGACCCTTCTCCTACGAGCAGTACTTC. Protein sequence: CASSFRGGPFSYEQYF.

This clonotype came up a few times. V and J are TRBV12-3 or TRBV12-4 and TRBJ1-1, with D hard to call. V was pared by 2 bases and J by 4 bases, with 11 bases between. CDR3 length equals 14 residues. The CDR3 loop is CASSLSSMGTEAFF. The CDR3 DNA reads as TGTGCCAGCAGTTTATCTTCCATGGGCACTGAAGCTTTCTTT.

This CDR3 is CASSQAGGGSTGELFF. CDR3 DNA: TGTGCCAGCAGCCAAGCTGGGGGCGGGTCCACCGGGGAGCTGTTTTTT. V is TRBV3-1 and J is TRBJ2-2; a possible D gene is TRBD1 (6 bases). Germline CDR1 is LGHDT and CDR2 is YNNKEL (reference sequence). This CDR3 comprises 16 residues. V was cut by 1 base and J by 4 bases, with 13 bases left in between.

This clonotype came up a few times. The V call is TRBV28, the J call TRBJ2-7; the D gene is possibly TRBD2 (5 bases). Germline V lookup: CDR1 MDHEN, CDR2 SYDVKM. Trimming stripped 8 bases from V and 0 bases from J, with 11 bases between. The CDR3 is 13 residues long. Written as DNA, the CDR3 is TGTGCCAGCTGGCTAGCTGGCTCCTACGAGCAGTACTTC. It yields the protein CASWLAGSYEQYF.

This clonotype was counted once. This sequence joins TRBV3-1 and TRBJ2-7; 11 bases line up with TRBD2. There are 15 residues in the CDR3. The germline V gene has CDR1 LGHDT and CDR2 YNNKEL (reference sequence). Losses at the gene ends were 5 bases for V and 7 bases for J; bases not matched to a gene: 10. CDR3 in amino acids: CASSTRLAGSLEQYF. CDR3 nucleotide sequence: TGTGCCAGCAGCACAAGACTAGCGGGGAGTTTAGAGCAGTACTTC.

This chain connects TRBV6-5 to TRBJ1-5, with no clear D. V was clipped by 0 bases and J by 5 bases, with 5 bases between them. The CDR3 has 13 amino acids. The V gene's germline CDR1 is MNHEY and CDR2 SVGAGI. The CDR3 is CASSYSRDQPQHF. As DNA, the CDR3 is TGTGCCAGCAGTTACTCGAGAGATCAGCCCCAGCATTTT.

This chain links TRBV4-1 with TRBJ1-1; TRBD1 agrees at 11 bases. Germline V gives CDR1 MGHRA, CDR2 YSYEKL. The CDR3 covers 15 residues. V lost 4 bases, J lost 10 bases, and 11 bases stayed unmatched. The CDR3 here is CASSPVGQGAKRAFF. The CDR3 nucleotides are TGCGCCAGCAGCCCAGTTGGACAGGGGGCAAAGAGAGCTTTCTTT.

In this sample, this clonotype turned up many times. The chain links TRBV2 to TRBJ2-5, with 7 bases fitting TRBD1. Germline V gives CDR1 SNHLY, CDR2 FYNNEI. This CDR3 is built from 15 residues. J lost 2 bases, V lost 6 bases, and 9 bases had no gene match. The CDR3 region has the DNA TGTGCCAGCAGCTCACAGGGGACCACTCAAGAGACCCAGTACTTC. Protein: CASSSQGTTQETQYF.

The chain uses TRBV5-1 and TRBJ1-2; TRBD1 matches at 8 bases. With 1 base clipped from V and 3 bases from J, the junction kept 2 bases outside the gene matches. The germline V gene has CDR1 SGHRS and CDR2 YFSETQ. This CDR3 is built from 14 residues. CDR3 bases: TGCGCCAGCAGCTTGATGGGACAGGACTATGGCTACACCTTC. Translated, it gives CASSLMGQDYGYTF.

This clonotype was counted only a few times. The chain combines TRBV6-2 or TRBV6-3 with TRBJ2-2, with D possibly being TRBD1 (10 bases). Trimming stripped 2 bases from V and 0 bases from J, with 28 bases between. The CDR3 is made up of 22 amino acids. Germline assignment: CDR1 MNHEY and CDR2 SVGEGT. CDR3 region: CASSYPGTGVPSGVANTGELFF. CDR3 sequence (DNA): TGTGCCAGCAGTTACCCCGGGACAGGGGTGCCTAGCGGGGTAGCGAACACCGGGGAGCTGTTTTTT.

This clonotype appeared many times. The chain combines TRBV3-1 with TRBJ2-3; D is ambiguous. Germline CDR1 is LGHDT and CDR2 is YNNKEL (reference sequence). V was trimmed by 1 base and J by 1 base, leaving 12 bases between them. CDR3 length: 16 residues. The CDR3 region has the DNA TGTGCCAGCAGCCAAGGCGATACGTGGGGCACAGATACGCAGTATTTT. This sequence encodes CASSQGDTWGTDTQYF.

The genes are TRBV6-5 and TRBJ1-6; D is possibly TRBD1 (6 bases). CDR3 length equals 17 residues. Germline assignment: CDR1 MNHEY and CDR2 SVGAGI. V was clipped by 2 bases and J by 1 base, with 12 bases between them. The CDR3: CASSYGGGQSYNSPLHF. The CDR3 nucleotides read TGTGCCAGCAGTTACGGGGGAGGACAGTCCTATAATTCACCCCTCCACTTT.

The V and J genes are TRBV11-2 and TRBJ1-1; TRBD1 matches 7 bases. The J segment lost 0 bases and the V segment lost 2 bases, leaving 3 bases of the junction unmatched. The CDR3 extends over 15 amino acids. Per germline, CDR1 SGHAT and CDR2 FQNNGV. CDR3 nucleotides: TGTGCCAGCAGCTTAATGGGACAGCTGAACACTGAAGCTTTCTTT. Its protein is CASSLMGQLNTEAFF.

In its sample, this clonotype was seen a few times. V and J are TRBV27 and TRBJ2-1; no reliable D call. Trimming took 0 bases from V and 2 from J, leaving 11 bases between them. The CDR3 has 16 amino acids. Germline V lookup: CDR1 MNHEY, CDR2 SMNVEV (reference sequence). CDR3 bases: TGTGCCAGCAGTTTATCGAAGGTGGGAACCTACAATGAGCAGTTCTTC. Translation: CASSLSKVGTYNEQFF.

This clonotype occurred many times. This sequence joins TRBV6-1 and TRBJ1-1, with 10 bases fitting TRBD1. The trim removed 4 bases at V and 2 bases at J, leaving 4 bases unmatched. Germline V lookup: CDR1 MNHNS, CDR2 SASEGT. The CDR3 runs 15 residues. As DNA, the CDR3 is TGTGCCAGCAGTGGACAGGGGGCGAGAAACACTGAAGCTTTCTTT. Residues: CASSGQGARNTEAFF.

This clonotype was recorded at least ten times. The chain links TRBV3-1 to TRBJ1-2; TRBD1 aligns across 7 bases. CDR3 length: 12 amino acids. CDR1 and CDR2 from the germline V gene are LGHDT and YNNKEL (reference sequence). After removal of 6 bases from V and 8 bases from J, the junction contained 6 bases not matched to a gene. This chain's CDR3 is CASSQGQQGYTF. Here the CDR3 DNA reads TGTGCCAGCAGTCAGGGACAGCAGGGCTACACCTTC.

This chain uses TRBV14 with TRBJ2-7; D is unresolved. Germline CDR1 reads SGHDN; CDR2 reads FVKESK. This CDR3 has 14 amino acids. Trimming removed 0 bases at V and 0 bases at J, with 6 bases between. The CDR3 reads CASSQEWGSYEQYF. CDR3 sequence (DNA): TGTGCCAGCAGCCAAGAGTGGGGCTCCTACGAGCAGTACTTC.

The rearrangement links TRBV12-3 or TRBV12-4 to TRBJ2-3, with D perhaps assigned TRBD1 or TRBD2 (5 bases each). The CDR3 contains 15 residues. V lost 6 bases to trimming and J lost 2 bases, with 15 bases between them. The CDR3 region is CASRQGTTYTDTQYF. CDR3 DNA sequence: TGTGCCAGCAGACAAGGGACGACTTACACAGATACGCAGTATTTT.

This clonotype came up a few times. V and J are TRBV20-1 and TRBJ2-3, with TRBD2 matching 11 bases. This CDR3 spans 18 amino acids. Germline CDR1 is DFQATT and CDR2 is SNEGSKA (reference sequence). V shed 3 bases and J 3 bases; nucleotides not matched to a gene: 14. CDR3 residues: CSASPVPGLAEWTDTQYF. The CDR3 coding sequence is TGCAGTGCTAGCCCCGTTCCGGGACTAGCGGAGTGGACAGATACGCAGTATTTT.

The chain is built from TRBV10-3 and TRBJ2-1, with D possibly being TRBD2 (7 bases). The CDR3 consists of 15 residues. Germline CDR1 and CDR2: ENHRY and SYGVKD. The germline V and J ends were trimmed by 4 bases and 2 bases, with 12 bases remaining between them. CDR3 coding DNA: TGTGCCATCAGTGGCGGGGGCTCAGCCTACAATGAGCAGTTCTTC. Translating it yields CAISGGGSAYNEQFF.

The genes are TRBV28 and TRBJ1-2, with D possibly matching TRBD1 (5 bases). Trimming removed 1 base from V and 2 bases from J, with 8 bases in between. The V gene's germline CDR1 is MDHEN and CDR2 SYDVKM. There are 14 residues in the CDR3. CDR3 nucleotides: TGTGCCAGCAGTTTATATGACAGAAACTATGGCTACACCTTC. Translation: CASSLYDRNYGYTF.

The rearrangement links TRBV9 to TRBJ2-3, with 7 positions matching TRBD2. With V trimmed by 0 bases and J by 6 bases, 10 bases remained unmatched. CDR1 SGDLS and CDR2 YYNGEE come from the germline V gene. The CDR3 length is 16 residues. The DNA of the CDR3 is TGTGCCAGCAGCGTAGATGGGGGGAGGGCCGCTGATACGCAGTATTTT. Its protein is CASSVDGGRAADTQYF.

The rearrangement joins TRBV12-3 or TRBV12-4 to TRBJ1-5; D not certain. Trimming took off 4 bases at V and 2 bases at J, with 12 bases between the two ends. CDR3 size: 15 residues. The CDR3 is CASSSRVGGNQPQHF. The CDR3 bases are TGTGCCAGCAGTTCAAGGGTCGGAGGCAATCAGCCCCAGCATTTT.

This clonotype was recorded many times. The V and J genes are TRBV27 and TRBJ2-1; 7 positions match TRBD2. Germline CDR1 and CDR2: MNHEY and SMNVEV (reference sequence). The CDR3 spans 14 residues. Germline trimming cut 3 bases from V and 6 bases from J; bases unmatched to any gene: 5. CDR3 in DNA: TGTGCCAGCAGTTTCCTCGCGGGAGCCAATGAGCAGTTCTTC. Protein sequence: CASSFLAGANEQFF.

This clonotype has at least ten counts. V gene TRBV18 combines with J gene TRBJ1-1, with D unclear. Germline-derived CDR1 and CDR2 are KGHSH and LQKENI. V was cut by 2 bases and J by 8 bases, with 9 bases left in between. The CDR3 contains 12 residues. The CDR3 loop reads CASSPAIPEAFF. CDR3 sequence (DNA): TGTGCCAGCTCACCAGCCATCCCGGAAGCTTTCTTT.

This clonotype was counted many times. The chain couples TRBV11-3 to TRBJ2-5, with D unclear. With 4 bases removed from V and 2 bases from J, the gap between germline ends came to 2 bases. The CDR3 runs 11 residues. The germline V gene has CDR1 SGHNT and CDR2 YENEEA. In DNA, the CDR3 is TGTGCCAGCAGCTGGCAAGAGACCCAGTACTTC. Amino acid sequence: CASSWQETQYF.